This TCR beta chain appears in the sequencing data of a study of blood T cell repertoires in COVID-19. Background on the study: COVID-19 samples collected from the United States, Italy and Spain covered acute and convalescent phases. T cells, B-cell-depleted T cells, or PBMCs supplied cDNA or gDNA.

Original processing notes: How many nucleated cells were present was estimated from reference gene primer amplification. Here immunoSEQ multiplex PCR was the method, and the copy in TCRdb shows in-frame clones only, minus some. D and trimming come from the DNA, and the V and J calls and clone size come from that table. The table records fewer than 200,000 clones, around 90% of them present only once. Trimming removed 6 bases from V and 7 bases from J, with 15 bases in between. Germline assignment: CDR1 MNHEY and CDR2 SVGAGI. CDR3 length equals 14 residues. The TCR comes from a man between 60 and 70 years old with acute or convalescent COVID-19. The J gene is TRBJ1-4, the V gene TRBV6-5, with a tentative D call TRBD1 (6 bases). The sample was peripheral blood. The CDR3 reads CASRQGPGAEKLFF. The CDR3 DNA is TGTGCCAGCAGGCAGGGGCCCGGGGCTGAAAAACTGTTTTTT.